What follows is one T cell receptor (beta chain) and its context. Antigen: not known. Between the trimmed V and J ends, which lost 2 bases and 4 bases, there was a span of 14 bases. Germline CDR1 is MGHRA and CDR2 is YSYEKL. The CDR3 length is 15 residues. These data originate in a study of T cell responses to AZD1222 COVID-19 vaccine. General study results and limits: Only 5 to 7 individuals given AZD1222 were seropositive at baseline. Spike-wide coverage was observed for vaccine-associated CD4 TCRs, with dominant responses at 160-218 and 743-854.

The assay was immunoSEQ multiplex PCR, and TCRdb's table has in-frame clones only and misses some. This sample has 75,000 to 100,000 clones, with 92% found just once. The J gene is TRBJ1-1, the V gene TRBV4-1; D not resolved. This receptor was obtained from an adult who received the AZD1222 COVID-19 vaccine. This specimen was peripheral blood, taken 28 days after the second AZD1222 dose. The CDR3 nucleotides are TGCGCCAGCAGCCAAAGGAGGAGTGTGGGCACTGAAGCTTTCTTT. Its protein is CASSQRRSVGTEAFF.